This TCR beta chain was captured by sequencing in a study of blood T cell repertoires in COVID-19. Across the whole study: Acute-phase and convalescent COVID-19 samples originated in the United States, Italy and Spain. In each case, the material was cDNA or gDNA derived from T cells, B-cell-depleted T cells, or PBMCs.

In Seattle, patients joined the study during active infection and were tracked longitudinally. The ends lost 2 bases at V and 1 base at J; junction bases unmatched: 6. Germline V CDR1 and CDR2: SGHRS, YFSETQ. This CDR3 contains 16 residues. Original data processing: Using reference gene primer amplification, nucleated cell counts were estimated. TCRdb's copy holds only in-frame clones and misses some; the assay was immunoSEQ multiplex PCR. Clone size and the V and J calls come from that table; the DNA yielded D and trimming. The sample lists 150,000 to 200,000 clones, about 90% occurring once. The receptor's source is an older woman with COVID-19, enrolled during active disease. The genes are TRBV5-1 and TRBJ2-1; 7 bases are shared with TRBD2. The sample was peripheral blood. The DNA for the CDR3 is TGCGCCAGCAGCTTTACTTCGGGGGGATCCTACAATGAGCAGTTCTTC. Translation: CASSFTSGGSYNEQFF.